Included here is one T cell receptor (beta chain) sequence, with context. The antigen remains undetermined. V gave up 0 bases and J gave up 5 bases; unmatched junction bases: 3. There are 14 residues in the CDR3. Germline V gives CDR1 SGHRS, CDR2 YFSETQ. Data came from immunoSEQ multiplex PCR; TCRdb stores just in-frame clones and leaves some out. Seen here are tens of thousands of clones, around 90% observed once, and the top ten hold 0.3%. This specimen belongs to a study of graft-versus-host responses after intestinal transplantation. Study information: Multivisceral, liver-intestinal, or isolated intestinal grafts were transplanted into recipients. Recipients uniformly received anti-thymocyte globulin induction, followed by tacrolimus and steroids for roughly 3 years. Study results and caveats: Early post-transplant HvG declines tracked with peak circulating GvH clone levels. Some GvH clones were seen earlier in gut or blood, suggesting intestinal origin.

The sequence derives from a human donor who received an intestinal transplant. The material sequenced was unstimulated CD4+ T cells sorted from spleen or lymph node cells, taken before intestinal transplant. This chain joins TRBV5-1 and TRBJ1-2; TRBD1 matches at 8 bases. The CDR3: CASSLGTGIYGYTF. Here the CDR3 DNA reads TGCGCCAGCAGCTTGGGGACAGGGATATATGGCTACACCTTC.